The 8 T cell receptor beta chains in this list originate from one sample, sequenced in a study of control samples from healthy donors and cancer patients. Profiling relied on immunoSEQ multiplex PCR, and the TCRdb table lists in-frame clones only, not all of them. There are 45,000 or so clones in the sample; around 87% occur only once, and roughly a tenth lies in the top ten. Specimen: PBMCs. Every receptor here comes from a woman aged 60 to 75 with lung cancer.

This chain connects TRBV28 to TRBJ1-5; TRBD1 is a possible D gene (5 bases). This CDR3 region has 15 residues. Trimming took 7 bases from V and 2 from J, leaving 15 bases between them. Germline V CDR1 and CDR2: MDHEN, SYDVKM. The CDR3 is CASTPPGGGNQPQHF. CDR3 in DNA: TGTGCCAGCACCCCTCCCGGGGGAGGCAATCAGCCCCAGCATTTT.

The V call is TRBV7-2, the J call TRBJ1-2; 8 bases align to TRBD1. Germline CDR1 SGHTA, CDR2 FQGNSA. CDR3 length: 16 amino acids. Trimming at V came to 3 bases and at J to 3 bases, leaving 9 bases not matched to a gene. Here the CDR3 reads CASSFNEDRADYGYTF. Written as DNA, the CDR3 is TGTGCCAGCAGCTTCAATGAGGACAGGGCGGACTATGGCTACACCTTC.

The J gene is TRBJ1-3, the V gene TRBV14; D is undetermined. The germline CDR1 and CDR2 sequences are SGHDN and FVKESK. The CDR3 runs to 13 residues. Trimming removed 4 bases from V and 4 bases from J, with 8 bases in between. The CDR3: CASSRGRGNTIYF. The CDR3 nucleotides are TGTGCCAGCAGCCGTGGGCGCGGAAACACCATATATTTT.

The CDR3 DNA is TGTGCCAGCAGAGTCCCCGGGGGCCGTGGGGCCAACGTCCTGACTTTC. Its protein product is CASRVPGGRGANVLTF. V gene TRBV28 combines with J gene TRBJ2-6, with D possibly called TRBD1 or TRBD2 (6 bases each). Looked up from germline, CDR1 is MDHEN and CDR2 is SYDVKM. The ends were cut back, 6 bases at V and 3 bases at J, with 15 bases in the middle. This CDR3 has 16 amino acids.

This clone was seen only once. The CDR3 loop is CASSWPGENEKLFF. CDR3 DNA: TGTGCCAGCAGTTGGCCAGGGGAAAATGAAAAACTGTTTTTT. The V call is TRBV6-1, the J call TRBJ1-4; D might be TRBD1 (6 bases). V was clipped by 5 bases and J by 5 bases, with 12 bases between them. The germline V gene encodes CDR1 MNHNS and CDR2 SASEGT. This CDR3 contains 14 residues.

The V call is TRBV24-1, the J call TRBJ1-2, with D perhaps TRBD1 (5 bases). The CDR3 is made up of 14 amino acids. Germline V gene sequence: CDR1 KGHDR, CDR2 SFDVKD. Trimming stripped 4 bases from V and 5 bases from J, with 13 bases between. The CDR3 DNA is TGTGCCACCAGTGAACCCGGGACGCTGTATGGCTACACCTTC. Protein sequence: CATSEPGTLYGYTF.

The V call is TRBV6-5, the J call TRBJ1-6; 7 nucleotides align to TRBD1. The CDR3 contains 13 residues. The V gene's germline CDR1 is MNHEY and CDR2 SVGAGI. J was trimmed by 10 bases and V by 7 bases; bases with no gene match: 7. The CDR3 here is CASTRGGRSPLHF. The DNA of the CDR3 is TGTGCCAGCACCAGGGGGGGGAGGTCACCCCTCCACTTT.

The chain has TRBV3-1 (or the pseudogene TRBV3-2) and TRBJ2-2; D ambiguous. Germline CDR1 LGHDT, CDR2 YNNKEL (reference sequence). V was trimmed by 3 bases and J by 5 bases, leaving 4 bases between them. The CDR3 runs to 12 residues. The CDR3 nucleotides are TGTGCCAGCAGCCACGCGACCGGGGAGCTGTTTTTT. This gives the protein CASSHATGELFF.